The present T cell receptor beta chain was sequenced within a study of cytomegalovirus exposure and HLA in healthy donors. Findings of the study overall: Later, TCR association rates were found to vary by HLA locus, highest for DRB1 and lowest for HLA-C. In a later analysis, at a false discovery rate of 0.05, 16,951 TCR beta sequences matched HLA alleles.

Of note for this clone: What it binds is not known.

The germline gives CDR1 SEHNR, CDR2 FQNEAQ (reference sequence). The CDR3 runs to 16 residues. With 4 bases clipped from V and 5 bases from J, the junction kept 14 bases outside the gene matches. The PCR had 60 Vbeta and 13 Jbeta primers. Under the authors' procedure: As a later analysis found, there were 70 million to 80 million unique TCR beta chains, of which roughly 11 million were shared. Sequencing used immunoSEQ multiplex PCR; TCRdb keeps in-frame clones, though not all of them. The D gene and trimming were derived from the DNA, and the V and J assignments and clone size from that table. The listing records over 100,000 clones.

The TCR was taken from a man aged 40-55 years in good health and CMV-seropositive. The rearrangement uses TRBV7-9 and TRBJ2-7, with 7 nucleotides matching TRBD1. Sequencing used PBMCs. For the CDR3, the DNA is TGTGCCAGCAGCTGGGCTCCCTCGCAGGGGGAAGACGAGCAGTACTTC. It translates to CASSWAPSQGEDEQYF.